This TCR beta chain was profiled in a study of control samples from healthy donors and cancer patients (dated by TCRdb to the early 2020s). Of note for this clone: Its target antigen remains unknown. Base-call qualities are not available, and no considerably larger clone is one nucleotide away.

From the cysteine through the phenylalanine, the CDR3 covers 14 amino acids. Only the CDR3 region is kept as DNA, spanning 42 bases read in frame from base 1. V lost 5 bases and J lost 6 bases, and the count of bases not matched to a germline gene is 4. According to the germline V gene (reference sequence), CDR1 reads MNHEY and CDR2 reads SMNVEV. Library prep was done by the immunoSEQ multiplex PCR assay. This immuneACCESS table, as held by TCRdb, lists in-frame sequences with V and J called but not all clones. Of the missing ones, under half trace to an unresolved V gene in checked studies; the others have no known cause. The sample profile shows some 58,000 clones; roughly 86% of them were found once. The top ten hold about 13% of the sample.

The specimen sequenced was PBMCs. The source is a woman in her sixties with lung cancer. The chain is assembled from TRBV27 and TRBJ1-6, and 7 junctional nucleotides match TRBD1. Read as DNA, the sequence is TGTGCCAGCAGTACCGGGACAGTTAATTCACCCCTCCACTTT. The translation is CASSTGTVNSPLHF.